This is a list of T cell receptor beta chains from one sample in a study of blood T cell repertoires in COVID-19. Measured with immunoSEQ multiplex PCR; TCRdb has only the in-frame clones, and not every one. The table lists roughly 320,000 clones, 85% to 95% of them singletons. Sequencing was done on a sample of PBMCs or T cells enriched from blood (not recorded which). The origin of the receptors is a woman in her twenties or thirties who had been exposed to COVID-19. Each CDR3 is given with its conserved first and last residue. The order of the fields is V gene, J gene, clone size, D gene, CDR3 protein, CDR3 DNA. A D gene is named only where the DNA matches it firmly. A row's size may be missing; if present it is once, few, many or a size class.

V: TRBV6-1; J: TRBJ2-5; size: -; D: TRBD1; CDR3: CASSEEADRGWETQYF; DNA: TGTGCCAGCAGTGAAGAGGCAGACAGGGGTTGGGAGACCCAGTACTTC
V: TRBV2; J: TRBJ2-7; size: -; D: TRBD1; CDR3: CASSIEAGTGYYEQYF; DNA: TGTGCCAGCAGTATCGAAGCCGGGACAGGGTATTACGAGCAGTACTTC
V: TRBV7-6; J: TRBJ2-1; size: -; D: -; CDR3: CASSSRTDSNEQFF; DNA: TGTGCCAGCAGCTCGCGGACAGACAGCAATGAGCAGTTCTTC
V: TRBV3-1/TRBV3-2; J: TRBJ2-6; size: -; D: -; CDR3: CASSRRASGANVLTF; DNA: TGTGCCAGCAGCCGTCGCGCCTCTGGGGCCAACGTCCTGACTTTC
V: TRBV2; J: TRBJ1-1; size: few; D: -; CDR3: CARQGRDTEAFF; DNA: TGTGCCAGACAGGGTAGGGACACTGAAGCTTTCTTT
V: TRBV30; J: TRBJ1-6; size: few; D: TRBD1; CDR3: CAWSVQGNSPLHF; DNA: TGTGCCTGGAGTGTACAGGGGAATTCACCCCTCCACTTT
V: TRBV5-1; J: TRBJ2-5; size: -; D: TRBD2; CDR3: CASSSTGSSGAETQYF; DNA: TGCGCCAGCAGCTCAACGGGAAGTAGCGGGGCCGAGACCCAGTACTTC
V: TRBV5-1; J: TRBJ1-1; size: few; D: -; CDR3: CASSPEAGVNTEAFF; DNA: TGCGCCAGCAGCCCAGAAGCGGGGGTGAACACTGAAGCTTTCTTT
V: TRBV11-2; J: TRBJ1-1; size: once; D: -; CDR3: CASRYTWGRERTEAFF; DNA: TGTGCCAGCAGATACACATGGGGAAGGGAGCGAACTGAAGCTTTCTTT
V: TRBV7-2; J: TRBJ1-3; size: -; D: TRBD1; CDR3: CASSRDRGNTIYF; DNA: TGTGCCAGCAGTCGGGACAGGGGAAACACCATATATTTT
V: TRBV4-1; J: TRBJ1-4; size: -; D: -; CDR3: CASSQELRTEPNEKLFF; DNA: TGCGCCAGCAGCCAAGAACTTCGGACAGAACCGAATGAAAAACTGTTTTTT
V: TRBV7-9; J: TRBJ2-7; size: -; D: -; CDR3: CASSPLGAGVLHEQYF; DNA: TGTGCCAGCAGTCCCCTCGGGGCAGGGGTTCTTCACGAGCAGTACTTC
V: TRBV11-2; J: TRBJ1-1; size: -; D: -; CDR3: CASSLRGWSTEAFF; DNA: TGTGCCAGCAGCTTAAGGGGTTGGAGCACTGAAGCTTTCTTT
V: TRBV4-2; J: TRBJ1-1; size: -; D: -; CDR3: CASSSRENLNTEAFF; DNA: TGTGCCAGCAGCTCACGGGAAAACCTGAACACTGAAGCTTTCTTT
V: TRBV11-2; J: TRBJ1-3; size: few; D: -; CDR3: CASSLDKSSGNTIYF; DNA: TGTGCCAGCAGCTTAGACAAGAGCTCTGGAAACACCATATATTTT
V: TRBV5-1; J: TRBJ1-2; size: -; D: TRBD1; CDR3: CASSLDRGVSNYGYTF; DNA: TGCGCCAGCAGCTTGGACAGGGGGGTATCTAACTATGGCTACACCTTC
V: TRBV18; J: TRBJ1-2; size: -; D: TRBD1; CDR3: CASSQQGLDGYTF; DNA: TGTGCCAGCTCACAACAGGGGTTAGACGGCTACACCTTC
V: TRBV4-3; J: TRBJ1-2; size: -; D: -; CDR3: CASSQDMFDGYTF; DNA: TGCGCCAGCAGCCAAGATATGTTCGATGGCTACACCTTC
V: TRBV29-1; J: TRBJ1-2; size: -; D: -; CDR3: CSVGRLGGRDGYTF; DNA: TGCAGCGTTGGCCGCCTGGGGGGTAGGGATGGCTACACCTTC